The 8 T cell receptor beta chains presented below share a single source sample, sequenced in a study of T cell changes during pregnancy in multiple sclerosis. The table came from immunoSEQ multiplex PCR; TCRdb's copy has only in-frame clones and leaves some out. Of tens of thousands of clones detected, 90% to 95% appear once; the ten largest clones hold around 7%. This material consisted of CD8+ T cells from peripheral blood mononuclear cells, taken in the third trimester of pregnancy. All receptors come from a female donor with multiple sclerosis, enrolled in a pregnancy study.

The chain couples TRBV5-6 to TRBJ2-7; D is possibly TRBD1 (5 bases). With 1 base removed from V and 5 bases from J, the gap between germline ends came to 10 bases. The CDR3 sequence is 13 residues long. Germline V gene lookup returns CDR1 SGHDT and CDR2 YYEEEE. The CDR3 bases are TGTGCCAGCAGCTTGCCAGGGAACGACGAGCAGTACTTC. It translates to CASSLPGNDEQYF.

The chain links TRBV6-1 to TRBJ2-2; 8 bases fit TRBD2. CDR1 and CDR2 from the germline V gene are MNHNS and SASEGT. With 3 bases clipped from V and 6 bases from J, the junction kept 6 bases outside the gene matches. The CDR3 sequence is 15 residues long. The CDR3 is CASSDFAGGSGELFF. The DNA for the CDR3 is TGTGCCAGCAGTGACTTTGCGGGAGGCTCCGGGGAGCTGTTTTTT.

The chain recombines TRBV10-3 with TRBJ1-2; 8 nucleotides line up with TRBD1. CDR1 ENHRY and CDR2 SYGVKD come from the germline V gene. V lost 3 bases and J lost 2; bases outside the gene matches: 5. This CDR3 region has 15 residues. CDR3 nucleotides: TGTGCCATCAGTGAAGGGACAGGATTAAACTATGGCTACACCTTC. It translates to CAISEGTGLNYGYTF.

V and J are TRBV4-2 and TRBJ2-1; 7 positions match TRBD2. Germline loops: CDR1 LGHNA, CDR2 YNFKEQ. This CDR3 is built from 13 residues. The V segment lost 4 bases and the J segment 8 bases; nucleotides outside the gene matches: 5. CDR3 bases: TGTGCCAGCAGCCCAAGACTAGCCGATGAGCAGTTCTTC. Translation: CASSPRLADEQFF.

The genes are TRBV19 and TRBJ1-4; 11 positions agree with TRBD1. The V segment lost 3 bases and the J segment 6 bases; nucleotides outside the gene matches: 9. This CDR3 has 17 amino acids. CDR1 is LNHDA, CDR2 SQIVND, per germline (reference sequence). CDR3 region: CASSIRTGGSEDEKLFF. The CDR3, as DNA: TGTGCCAGTAGTATTAGGACAGGGGGCTCGGAGGATGAAAAACTGTTTTTT. The variable domain in full, with the rest retrieved from reference TRBV19 and TRBJ1-4, is DGGITQSPKYLFRKEGQNVTLSCEQNLNHDAMYWYRQDPGQGLRLIYYSQIVNDFQKGDIAEGYSVSREKKESFPLTVTSAQKNPTAFYLCASSIRTGGSEDEKLFFGSGTQLSVL.

This clone was counted only a few times. The chain employs TRBV6-4 and TRBJ2-1; the D gene is possibly TRBD2 (6 bases). This CDR3 has 13 residues. Germline V CDR1 and CDR2: MRHNA, SNTAGT. V lost 6 bases and J 8 bases, leaving 14 bases between the germline ends. The CDR3 coding sequence is TGTGCCAGCAGAGGTAGCGGCTCCTATGAGCAGTTCTTC. This sequence encodes CASRGSGSYEQFF.

The rearrangement joins TRBV25-1 to TRBJ2-5; possibly TRBD2 for D (5 bases). The germline CDR1 and CDR2 sequences are MGHDK and SYGVNS. The CDR3 has 11 residues. V dropped 3 bases and J dropped 9 bases, with 8 bases sitting between them. CDR3 in amino acids: CASSEGVAQYF. Here the CDR3 DNA reads TGTGCCAGCAGTGAGGGAGTTGCCCAGTACTTC.

The V and J genes are TRBV27 and TRBJ2-3, with TRBD2 identical over 7 bases. V shed 3 bases, J shed 2 bases, and the junction held 2 bases outside the gene matches. The CDR3 spans 14 residues. Germline CDR1 is MNHEY and CDR2 is SMNVEV (reference sequence). The CDR3: CASSLGGITDTQYF. In DNA form, the CDR3 reads TGTGCCAGCAGTTTGGGGGGGATCACAGATACGCAGTATTTT.